This T cell receptor (beta chain) was identified during a study of CD8 T cells in ankylosing spondylitis. Study observations and caveats: As reported, disease-linked clones showed significant enrichment in matched ankylosing spondylitis synovial fluid.

Each CDR3 protein is one row after TCRdb ran MiXCR on the 5' RACE reads. The sample includes approximately 35,000 distinct CDR3 sequences, about 11% of them seen just once. This clonotype appeared a few times. Its antigen is unknown. The sample comprised synovial fluid, either unsorted or a sorted T cell fraction (not recorded which). This sequence was found in a male donor with ankylosing spondylitis.

CDR3 in DNA: TGCGCCAGCAGTTCGACAGAGTACGAGCAGTACTTC. Its translation is CASSSTEYEQYF. The V call is TRBV10-2, the J call TRBJ2-7; D possibly corresponds to TRBD1 (5 bases). V lost 5 bases, J lost 4 bases, and 9 bases lay in between. The CDR3 contains 12 residues. Germline lookup yields CDR1 WSHSY and CDR2 SAAADI.